This T cell receptor beta chain was observed in a study of human T cells and chemical hapten exposure. Across the whole study: A 2 cm by 2 cm inner upper arm patch received 2% DPC for sensitization.

This clonotype has only a few counts. Time point indicated: pre-sensitization, week 0. The treatment: therapeutic diphenylcyclopropenone sensitization with weekly scalp DPC. Total RNA extraction was carried out from unfractionated whole blood. Individual cDNA molecules (in the library) carried attached unique molecular identifiers. Per the original methods: Per-sample TCR counts ranged from 23,224 to 690,600, median around 100,000. TCRdb used MiXCR to reprocess the RACE reads, holding one entry per CDR3 protein. The V and J calls reflect TCRdb's pipeline rather than the authors' work. The top ten hold roughly 3% of the sample, which has around 180,000 distinct CDR3 sequences, roughly 30% seen once. CDR3 length equals 14 residues. Trimming took off 7 bases at V and 0 bases at J, with 14 bases between the two ends. CDR1 is SQVTM, CDR2 ANQGSEA, per germline.

The TCR sequence derives from a woman between 25 and 40 years old with alopecia areata. Some clones in this sample may be carry-over from other donors' samples. This chain uses TRBV29-1 with TRBJ2-3; maybe TRBD1 (6 bases). The sequences come from whole blood, collected in connection with sensitization to the hapten diphenylcyclopropenone (DPC). The CDR3 reads CSAPTGQSTDTQYF. For the CDR3, the DNA is TGCAGCGCACCCACGGGACAAAGCACAGATACGCAGTATTTT.